This TCR beta chain was sequenced in a study of CD8+ T cells in alopecia areata. The overall study: The drug, oral tofacitinib, was given to treated patients at 5 to 10 mg twice daily.

The CDR3 loop spans 11 amino acids. V lost 7 bases to trimming and J lost 6 bases, with 13 bases between them. CDR1 is GTSNPN, CDR2 SVGIG, per germline (reference sequence). Whole-study results and caveats: Especially in alopecia totalis/universalis, lesional scalp showed greater clonality than normal scalp did. Patients shared TCRs less clearly than mice did, possibly for HLA-related reasons.

Isolated RNA was reverse transcribed into cDNA used as the sequencing template. The repertoire was sequenced with immunoSEQ multiplex PCR; TCRdb's copy has only in-frame clones and lacks some. The profile shows about 91,000 clones, 40% to 55% of them singletons. Specimens obtained from alopecia areata patients comprised lesional scalp punch biopsies and peripheral blood. Points on this clone: Its antigen is as yet unknown.

This TCR derives from a human donor with alopecia areata. The V call is TRBV30, the J call TRBJ2-7; no clear D. Material for sequencing was CD4+ T cells sorted from blood. DNA of the CDR3: TGTGCCTATGAACACCTCTTCGAGCAGTACTTC. This sequence encodes CAYEHLFEQYF.